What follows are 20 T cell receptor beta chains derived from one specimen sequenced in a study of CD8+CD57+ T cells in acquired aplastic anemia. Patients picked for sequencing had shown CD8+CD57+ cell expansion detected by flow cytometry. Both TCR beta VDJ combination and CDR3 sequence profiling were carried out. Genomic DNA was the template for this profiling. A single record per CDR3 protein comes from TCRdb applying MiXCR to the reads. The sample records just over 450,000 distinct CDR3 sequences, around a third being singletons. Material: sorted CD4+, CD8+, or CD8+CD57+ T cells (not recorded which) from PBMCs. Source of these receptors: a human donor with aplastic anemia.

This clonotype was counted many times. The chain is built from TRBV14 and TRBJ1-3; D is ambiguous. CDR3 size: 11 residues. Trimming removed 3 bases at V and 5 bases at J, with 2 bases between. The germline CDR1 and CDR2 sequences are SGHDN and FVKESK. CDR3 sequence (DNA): TGTGCCAGCAGCCATAGAAACACCATATATTTT. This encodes CASSHRNTIYF.

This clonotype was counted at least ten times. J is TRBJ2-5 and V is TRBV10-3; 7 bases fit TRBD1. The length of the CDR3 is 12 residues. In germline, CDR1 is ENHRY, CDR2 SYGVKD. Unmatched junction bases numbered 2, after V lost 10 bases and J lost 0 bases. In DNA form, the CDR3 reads TGTGCCACAGGACAGGACCAAGAGACCCAGTACTTC. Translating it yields CATGQDQETQYF.

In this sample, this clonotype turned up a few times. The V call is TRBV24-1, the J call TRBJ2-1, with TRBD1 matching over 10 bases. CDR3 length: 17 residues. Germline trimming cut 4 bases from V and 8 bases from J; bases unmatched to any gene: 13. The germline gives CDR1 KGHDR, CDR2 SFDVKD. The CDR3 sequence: CATSDPIGTGEIYEQFF. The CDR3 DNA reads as TGTGCCACCAGTGACCCCATCGGGACAGGGGAAATCTATGAGCAGTTCTTC.

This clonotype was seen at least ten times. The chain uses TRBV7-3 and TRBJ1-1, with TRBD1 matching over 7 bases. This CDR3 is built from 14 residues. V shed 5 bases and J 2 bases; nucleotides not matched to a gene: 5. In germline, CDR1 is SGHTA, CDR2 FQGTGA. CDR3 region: CASSIDRANTEAFF. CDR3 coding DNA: TGTGCCAGCAGCATCGACAGGGCCAACACTGAAGCTTTCTTT.

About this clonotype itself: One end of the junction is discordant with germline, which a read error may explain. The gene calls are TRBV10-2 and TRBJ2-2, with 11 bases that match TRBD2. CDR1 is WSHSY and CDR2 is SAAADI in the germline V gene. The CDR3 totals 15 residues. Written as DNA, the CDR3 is TGTGCCAGCAGTGGGACTAGCGGCTACACCGGGGAGCTGTTTTTT. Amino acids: CASSGTSGYTGELFF.

CDR3 residues: CASSSTGTGSTYEQYF. CDR3 DNA: TGTGCCAGCAGTTCGACCGGGACAGGGTCTACCTACGAGCAGTACTTC. The V and J genes are TRBV11-1 and TRBJ2-7, with 9 bases aligning to TRBD1. The CDR3 has 16 amino acids. Trimming at V came to 6 bases and at J to 2 bases, leaving 11 bases not matched to a gene. CDR1 is SGHAT, CDR2 FQDESV, per germline (reference sequence).

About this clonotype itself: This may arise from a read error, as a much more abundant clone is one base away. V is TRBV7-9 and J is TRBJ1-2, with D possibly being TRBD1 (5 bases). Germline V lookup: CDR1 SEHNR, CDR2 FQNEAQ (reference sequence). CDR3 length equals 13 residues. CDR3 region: CTSSFQGFYGYTF. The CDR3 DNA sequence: TGTACCAGCAGCTTTCAGGGTTTTTATGGCTACACCTTC.

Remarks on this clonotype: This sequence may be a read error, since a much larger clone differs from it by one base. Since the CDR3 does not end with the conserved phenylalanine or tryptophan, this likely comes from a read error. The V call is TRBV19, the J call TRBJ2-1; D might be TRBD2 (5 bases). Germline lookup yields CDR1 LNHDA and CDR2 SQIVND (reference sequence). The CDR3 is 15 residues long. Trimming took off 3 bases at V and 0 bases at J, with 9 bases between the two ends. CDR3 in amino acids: CASSITGSSYNEQFL. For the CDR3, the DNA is TGTGCCAGTAGTATCACGGGGAGCTCCTACAATGAGCAGTTCCTC.

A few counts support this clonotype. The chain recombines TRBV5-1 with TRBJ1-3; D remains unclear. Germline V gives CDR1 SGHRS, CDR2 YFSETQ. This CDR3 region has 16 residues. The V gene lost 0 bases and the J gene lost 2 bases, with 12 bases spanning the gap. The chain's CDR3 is CASSLGGSATGNTIYF. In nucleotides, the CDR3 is TGCGCCAGCAGCTTGGGAGGGTCGGCTACTGGAAACACCATATATTTT.

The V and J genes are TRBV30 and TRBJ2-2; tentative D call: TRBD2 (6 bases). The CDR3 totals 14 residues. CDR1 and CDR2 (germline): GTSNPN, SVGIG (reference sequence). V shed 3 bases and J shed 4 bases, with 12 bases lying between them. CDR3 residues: CAWRVAGSTGELFF. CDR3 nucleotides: TGTGCCTGGAGGGTTGCGGGGTCCACCGGGGAGCTGTTTTTT.

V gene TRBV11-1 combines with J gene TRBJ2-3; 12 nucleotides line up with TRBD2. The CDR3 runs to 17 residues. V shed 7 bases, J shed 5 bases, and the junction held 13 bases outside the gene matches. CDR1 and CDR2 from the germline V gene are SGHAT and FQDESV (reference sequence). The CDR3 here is CASIPNVASGRVDTQYF. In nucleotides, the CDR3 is TGTGCCAGCATCCCCAACGTGGCTAGCGGGAGGGTAGATACGCAGTATTTT.

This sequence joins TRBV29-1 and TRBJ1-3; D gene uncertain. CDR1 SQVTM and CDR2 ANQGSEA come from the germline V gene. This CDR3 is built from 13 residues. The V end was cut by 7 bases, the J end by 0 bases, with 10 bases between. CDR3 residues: CSATESSGNTIYF. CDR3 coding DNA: TGCAGCGCGACGGAGAGCTCTGGAAACACCATATATTTT. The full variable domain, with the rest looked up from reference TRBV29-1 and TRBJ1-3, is SAVISQKPSRDICQRGTSLTIQCQVDSQVTMMFWYRQQPGQSLTLIATANQGSEATYESGFVIDKFPISRPNLTFSTLTVSNMSPEDSSIYLCSATESSGNTIYFGEGSWLTVV.

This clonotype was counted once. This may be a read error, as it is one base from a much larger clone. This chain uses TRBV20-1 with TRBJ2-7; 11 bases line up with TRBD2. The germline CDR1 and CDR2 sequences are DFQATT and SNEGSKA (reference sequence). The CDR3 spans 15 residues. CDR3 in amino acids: CSPRDAASGRYEQYF. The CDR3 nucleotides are TGCAGTCCTAGAGATGCGGCTAGCGGGAGGTACGAGCAGTACTTC.

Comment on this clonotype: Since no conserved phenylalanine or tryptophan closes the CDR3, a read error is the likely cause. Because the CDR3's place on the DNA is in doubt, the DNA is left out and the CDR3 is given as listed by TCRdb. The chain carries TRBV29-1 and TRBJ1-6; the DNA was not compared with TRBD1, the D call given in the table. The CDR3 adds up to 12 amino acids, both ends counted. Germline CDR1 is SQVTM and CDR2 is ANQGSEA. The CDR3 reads CSVEVRGGPLRS.

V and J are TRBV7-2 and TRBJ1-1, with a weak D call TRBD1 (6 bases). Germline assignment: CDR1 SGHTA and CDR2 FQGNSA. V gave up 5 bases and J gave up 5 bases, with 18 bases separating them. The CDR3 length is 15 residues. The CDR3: CASSPWGQGWTEAFF. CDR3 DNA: TGTGCCAGCAGCCCCTGGGGGCAGGGGTGGACTGAAGCTTTCTTT. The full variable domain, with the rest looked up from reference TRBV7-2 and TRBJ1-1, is GAGVSQSPSNKVTEKGKDVELRCDPISGHTALYWYRQSLGQGLEFLIYFQGNSAPDKSGLPSDRFSAERTGGSVSTLTIQRTQQEDSAVYLCASSPWGQGWTEAFFGQGTRLTVV.

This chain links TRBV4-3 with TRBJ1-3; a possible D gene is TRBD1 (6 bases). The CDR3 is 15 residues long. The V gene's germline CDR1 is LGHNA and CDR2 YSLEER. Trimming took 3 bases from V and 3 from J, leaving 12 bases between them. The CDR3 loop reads CASSQGAEVGNTIYF. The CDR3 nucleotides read TGCGCCAGCAGCCAGGGGGCAGAGGTTGGAAACACCATATATTTT.

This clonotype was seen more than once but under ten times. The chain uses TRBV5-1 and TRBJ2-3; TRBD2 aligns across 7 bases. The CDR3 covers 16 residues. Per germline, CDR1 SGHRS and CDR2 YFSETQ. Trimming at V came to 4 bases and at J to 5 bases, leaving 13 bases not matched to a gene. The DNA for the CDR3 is TGCGCCAGCAGCCCCGAACTAGCGTCGAGGGTAGATACGCAGTATTTT. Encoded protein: CASSPELASRVDTQYF. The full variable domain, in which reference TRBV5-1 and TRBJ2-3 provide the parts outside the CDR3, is KAGVTQTPRYLIKTRGQQVTLSCSPISGHRSVSWYQQTPGQGLQFLFEYFSETQRNKGNFPGRFSGRQFSNSRSEMNVSTLELGDSALYLCASSPELASRVDTQYFGPGTRLTVL.

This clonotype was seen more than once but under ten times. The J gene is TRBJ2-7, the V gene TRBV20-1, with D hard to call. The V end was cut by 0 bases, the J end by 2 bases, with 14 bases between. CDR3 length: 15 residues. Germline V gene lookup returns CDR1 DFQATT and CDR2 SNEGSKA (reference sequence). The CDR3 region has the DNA TGCAGTGCTAGAGATTATGGGGAAATACCCTACGAGCAGTACTTC. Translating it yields CSARDYGEIPYEQYF.

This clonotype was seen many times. DNA for the CDR3: TGTGCCAGCAGTTTACGAGGGGTCTACCATTCACCCCTCCACTTT. This gives the protein CASSLRGVYHSPLHF. The chain carries TRBV12-3 or TRBV12-4 and TRBJ1-6, with a tentative D call TRBD1 (5 bases). The CDR3 length is 15 residues. With 2 bases removed from V and 8 bases from J, the gap between germline ends came to 13 bases.

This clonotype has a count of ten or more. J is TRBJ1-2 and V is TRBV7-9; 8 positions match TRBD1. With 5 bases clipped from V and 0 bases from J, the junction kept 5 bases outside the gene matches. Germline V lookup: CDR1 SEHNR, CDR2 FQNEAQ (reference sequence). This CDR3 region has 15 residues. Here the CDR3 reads CASSETGGTNYGYTF. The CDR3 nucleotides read TGTGCCAGCAGCGAAACAGGGGGGACTAACTATGGCTACACCTTC.